Below are 27 T cell receptor beta chains sequenced from a single sample in a study of shared clonotypes between healthy human individuals. Assay: immunoSEQ multiplex PCR; the TCRdb copy retains only in-frame clones and omits some. The repertoire holds 450,000 to 500,000 clones, with about 82% as singletons. Sequenced: PBMCs. The source is a woman aged 40 to 49 in good health. Some clones in this sample may be carry-over from other donors' samples.

This clone was detected only once. At the DNA level, this CDR3 is encoded by other sequences in the same sample as well. The chain uses TRBV19 and TRBJ1-5; D gene unclear. Trimming took off 2 bases at V and 2 bases at J, with 1 base between the two ends. This CDR3 spans 12 amino acids. Germline values: CDR1 LNHDA, CDR2 SQIVND (reference sequence). The CDR3 DNA reads TGTGCCAGTAGTATACGCAATCAGCCCCAGCATTTT. Translation gives CASSIRNQPQHF.

V and J are TRBV28 and TRBJ2-3; D is uncertain. Germline values: CDR1 MDHEN, CDR2 SYDVKM. This CDR3 is 14 amino acids long. The V gene lost 4 bases and the J gene lost 6 bases, with 14 bases spanning the gap. This CDR3 is CASSSGPAPDTQYF. Written as DNA, the CDR3 is TGTGCCAGCAGTTCTGGACCCGCCCCGGATACGCAGTATTTT.

This chain uses TRBV7-3 with TRBJ2-1, with D perhaps assigned TRBD1 or TRBD2 (5 bases each). Germline V gene lookup returns CDR1 SGHTA and CDR2 FQGTGA. The CDR3 covers 13 residues. The germline V and J ends were trimmed by 5 bases and 9 bases, with 14 bases remaining between them. CDR3 protein: CASSIQWDGEQFF. The CDR3 coding sequence is TGTGCCAGCAGCATACAGTGGGACGGTGAGCAGTTCTTC.

CDR3 loop: CASSPAGGASTDTQYF. The CDR3, as DNA: TGTGCCAGCTCACCCGCCGGAGGAGCAAGCACAGATACGCAGTATTTT. The V and J genes are TRBV18 and TRBJ2-3, with D maybe TRBD2 (5 bases). This CDR3 region has 16 residues. Germline CDR1 KGHSH, CDR2 LQKENI. V lost 3 bases, J lost 0 bases, and 13 bases lay in between. The whole variable domain, remainder taken from reference TRBV18 and TRBJ2-3, is NAGVMQNPRHLVRRRGQEARLRCSPMKGHSHVYWYRQLPEEGLKFMVYLQKENIIDESGMPKERFSAEFPKEGPSILRIQQVVRGDSAAYFCASSPAGGASTDTQYFGPGTRLTVL.

The chain couples TRBV7-9 to TRBJ1-2; D unclear. The CDR3 contains 13 residues. Per germline, CDR1 SEHNR and CDR2 FQNEAQ (reference sequence). Trimming pared 1 base from V and 4 bases from J, leaving 7 bases between. The CDR3 region has the DNA TGTGCCAGCAGCTTAGAACAGTTCTATGGCTACACCTTC. Protein product: CASSLEQFYGYTF.

The chain joins TRBV23-1 to TRBJ2-7; 8 bases match TRBD1. TRBV23-1 is designated an ORF whose function remains uncertain. CDR3 length equals 13 residues. V shed 7 bases and J 6 bases; nucleotides not matched to a gene: 8. The CDR3 DNA is TGCGCCAGCATACTGGACAGGGCCCCCGAGCAGTACTTC. As protein: CASILDRAPEQYF.

This chain uses TRBV30 with TRBJ2-7; D possibly corresponds to TRBD1 (5 bases). Trimming removed 5 bases at V and 0 bases at J, with 5 bases between. The germline gives CDR1 GTSNPN, CDR2 SVGIG (reference sequence). CDR3 length: 11 residues. The CDR3 nucleotides are TGTGCCTGGGACAGCTCCTACGAGCAGTACTTC. Translated, it gives CAWDSSYEQYF.

The rearrangement uses TRBV6-5 and TRBJ2-3, with D perhaps matching TRBD2 (5 bases). CDR3 length: 15 residues. CDR1 is MNHEY, CDR2 SVGAGI, per germline. The V end lost 6 bases, the J end lost 0 bases, and 13 bases lay between the germline ends. CDR3: CASRRLGLSTDTQYF. In DNA, the CDR3 is TGTGCCAGCAGGCGACTTGGACTTAGCACAGATACGCAGTATTTT.

V usage is TRBV6-1 and J usage is TRBJ2-7; TRBD1 agrees at 10 bases. This CDR3 spans 14 amino acids. The junction had 4 bases not matched to a gene; V was cut back by 3 bases and J by 5 bases. Germline-derived CDR1 and CDR2 are MNHNS and SASEGT. CDR3 coding DNA: TGTGCCAGCAGTGAGGACAGGGGGGCGCACGAGCAGTACTTC. It codes for CASSEDRGAHEQYF.

This chain uses TRBV25-1 with TRBJ2-3, with TRBD1 matching over 8 bases. V was pared by 1 base and J by 6 bases, with 12 bases of the junction left unmatched. The CDR3 runs 17 residues. Germline V CDR1 and CDR2: MGHDK, SYGVNS. The CDR3 region has the DNA TGTGCCAGCAGTGAATGGTCGGACAGGGTTTATGGGGATACGCAGTATTTT. This codes for CASSEWSDRVYGDTQYF.

The chain carries TRBV5-1 and TRBJ2-2; TRBD2 aligns across 10 bases. This CDR3 is built from 15 residues. Germline V gene sequence: CDR1 SGHRS, CDR2 YFSETQ. V was clipped by 5 bases and J by 8 bases; unmatched bases: 9. The CDR3 DNA is TGCGCCAGCAGTCAAAGCGGGAGGGCCTCTGGGGAGCTGTTTTTT. Encoded protein: CASSQSGRASGELFF.

Many counts were recorded for this clone. The chain uses TRBV27 and TRBJ2-7; maybe TRBD2 (6 bases). Germline CDR1 and CDR2: MNHEY and SMNVEV (reference sequence). CDR3 length equals 14 residues. Trimming removed 6 bases at V and 7 bases at J, with 19 bases between. The CDR3 is CASRPRGSRREQYF. DNA of the CDR3: TGTGCCAGCAGGCCCCGGGGGAGTAGGCGTGAGCAGTACTTC.

Concerning this clone itself: A much bigger clone sits one base away, suggesting this may be a read error. The identical CDR3 is also encoded by other nucleotide sequences in the sample. The chain uses TRBV7-6 and TRBJ2-5; D call uncertain. CDR1 and CDR2 (germline): SGHVS, FNYEAQ. Trimming took 0 bases from V and 1 from J, leaving 0 bases between them. The CDR3 consists of 12 residues. The CDR3 spells CASSLAQETQYF. In DNA, the CDR3 is TGTGCCAGCAGCTTAGCCCAAGAGACCCAGTACTTC.

The V call is TRBV28, the J call TRBJ2-3, with a weak D call TRBD1 (5 bases). The V and J ends lost 10 bases and 0 bases respectively, with 14 bases between them. The CDR3 has 14 residues. CDR1 MDHEN and CDR2 SYDVKM come from the germline V gene. In DNA, the CDR3 is TGTGCCACCTCAGGGCGACCTAGCACAGATACGCAGTATTTT. Amino acid sequence: CATSGRPSTDTQYF.

Concerning this clone itself: This likely came from a read error, as a far larger clone is one base away. The chain joins TRBV7-9 to TRBJ1-2, with a tentative D call TRBD1 (5 bases). The ends were cut back, 5 bases at V and 4 bases at J, with 17 bases in the middle. This CDR3 comprises 15 residues. CDR1 and CDR2 (germline): SEHNR, FQNEAQ (reference sequence). CDR3 region: CASSPSGAEPYGYTF. The CDR3 coding sequence is TGTGCCAGCAGCCCATCCGGGGCCGAGCCCTATGGCTACACCTTC.

The chain combines TRBV11-2 with TRBJ2-7; D might be TRBD1 or TRBD2, each matching 5 bases. V lost 0 bases and J 3 bases, leaving 12 bases between the germline ends. The CDR3 has 15 amino acids. The germline CDR1 and CDR2 sequences are SGHAT and FQNNGV. The CDR3 here is CASSLDPGRSYEQYF. Here the CDR3 DNA reads TGTGCCAGCAGCTTAGACCCAGGGAGAAGCTACGAGCAGTACTTC. The variable domain in full, with the rest retrieved from reference TRBV11-2 and TRBJ2-7, is EAGVAQSPRYKIIEKRQSVAFWCNPISGHATLYWYQQILGQGPKLLIQFQNNGVVDDSQLPKDRFSAERLKGVDSTLKIQPAKLEDSAVYLCASSLDPGRSYEQYFGPGTRLTVT.

This clone was counted many times. The genes are TRBV5-4 and TRBJ1-1; maybe TRBD1 (5 bases). Deletions cut 1 base from V and 1 base from J, with 8 bases between. The CDR3 is made up of 14 amino acids. From germline, CDR1 is SGHNT and CDR2 YYREEE (reference sequence). CDR3 loop: CASSLTTANTEAFF. The CDR3 nucleotides read TGTGCCAGCAGCTTGACGACAGCGAACACTGAAGCTTTCTTT. The full variable domain, rest sourced from reference TRBV5-4 and TRBJ1-1, is ETGVTQSPTHLIKTRGQQVTLRCSSQSGHNTVSWYQQALGQGPQFIFQYYREEENGRGNFPPRFSGLQFPNYSSELNVNALELDDSALYLCASSLTTANTEAFFGQGTRLTVV.

The CDR3 reads CASSQKREREGTGELFF. The CDR3 DNA sequence: TGTGCCAGCAGCCAAAAAAGAGAGCGGGAAGGGACCGGGGAGCTGTTTTTT. The chain combines TRBV7-9 with TRBJ2-2; 7 bases align to TRBD2. With V trimmed by 5 bases and J by 5 bases, 14 bases remained unmatched. Per germline, CDR1 SEHNR and CDR2 FQNEAQ (reference sequence). The CDR3 covers 17 residues.

The chain uses TRBV19 and TRBJ2-7; TRBD2 aligns across 12 bases. Germline trimming cut 7 bases from V and 2 bases from J; bases unmatched to any gene: 3. The CDR3 loop spans 14 amino acids. Germline lookup yields CDR1 LNHDA and CDR2 SQIVND (reference sequence). Written as DNA, the CDR3 is TGTGCCAGTAAACCTAGCGGGAGGGCCTACGAGCAGTACTTC. As protein: CASKPSGRAYEQYF.

This clone was counted a few times. This sequence joins TRBV4-1 and TRBJ2-1; 11 nucleotides align to TRBD2. Losses at the gene ends were 8 bases for V and 5 bases for J; bases not matched to a gene: 8. The CDR3 has 15 residues. CDR1 and CDR2 from the germline V gene are MGHRA and YSYEKL. Here the CDR3 reads CASRELTSGNNEQFF. CDR3 in DNA: TGCGCCAGCCGGGAATTGACTAGCGGGAACAATGAGCAGTTCTTC.

The gene calls are TRBV10-3 and TRBJ2-1, with D maybe TRBD1 (5 bases). V was cut by 5 bases and J by 7 bases, with 6 bases left in between. Germline loops: CDR1 ENHRY, CDR2 SYGVKD. This CDR3 contains 11 residues. Here the CDR3 reads CAISRGNEQFF. In DNA form, the CDR3 reads TGTGCCATCAGTAGGGGTAATGAGCAGTTCTTC.

The V call is TRBV2, the J call TRBJ2-3; 7 bases are a match to TRBD2. CDR3 length: 16 residues. J gave up 5 bases and V 6 bases, and 14 bases lay outside the gene matches. Germline CDR1 and CDR2: SNHLY and FYNNEI. CDR3 DNA: TGTGCCAGCAGGGGGCGGGCGGGAGTAATTAAAGATACGCAGTATTTT. This gives the protein CASRGRAGVIKDTQYF.

V gene TRBV5-4 combines with J gene TRBJ2-5; 8 bases are shared with TRBD2. Trimming took 2 bases from V and 5 from J; bases not matched to a gene: 5. CDR3 length equals 14 residues. Germline V gene lookup returns CDR1 SGHNT and CDR2 YYREEE (reference sequence). CDR3 residues: CASSFTGGVETQYF. CDR3 nucleotide sequence: TGTGCCAGCAGCTTTACGGGAGGGGTGGAGACCCAGTACTTC.

The V call is TRBV30, the J call TRBJ1-2; 7 bases line up with TRBD1. Trimming at V came to 5 bases and at J to 1 base, leaving 7 bases not matched to a gene. The CDR3 spans 14 residues. The germline V gene encodes CDR1 GTSNPN and CDR2 SVGIG (reference sequence). The CDR3 loop is CAWARGVDNYGYTF. As DNA, the CDR3 is TGTGCCTGGGCCAGGGGGGTCGATAACTATGGCTACACCTTC.

A remark on this clone: The sample carries other DNA sequences with the same CDR3. The rearrangement joins TRBV5-6 to TRBJ2-5, with D perhaps being TRBD1 or TRBD2 (5 bases each). CDR1 and CDR2 (germline): SGHDT, YYEEEE. V shed 4 bases and J shed 2 bases, with 24 bases lying between them. CDR3 length: 18 residues. The CDR3 loop is CASSPSRVDWSRQETQYF. CDR3 coding DNA: TGTGCCAGCAGCCCCAGCAGGGTGGACTGGAGCCGGCAAGAGACCCAGTACTTC.

The chain employs TRBV5-4 and TRBJ2-7; the D is unclear. In germline, CDR1 is SGHNT, CDR2 YYREEE (reference sequence). This CDR3 comprises 12 residues. V shed 4 bases and J shed 0 bases, with 5 bases lying between them. CDR3 amino acids: CASSRDSYEQYF. Here the CDR3 DNA reads TGTGCCAGCAGCAGGGACTCCTACGAGCAGTACTTC.

As for this clone: Given a far larger clone just one base away, this is likely a sequencing read error. This sample also contains other DNA sequences that code for the same CDR3. The V gene is TRBV5-4, the J gene TRBJ1-2; 9 nucleotides line up with TRBD1. CDR1 is SGHNT, CDR2 YYREEE, per germline (reference sequence). Unmatched junction bases numbered 4, after V lost 4 bases and J lost 0 bases. The CDR3 covers 15 residues. The CDR3 spells CASSLGDRANYGYTF. In DNA form, the CDR3 reads TGTGCCAGCAGCCTCGGGGACAGGGCTAACTATGGCTACACCTTC.